The entry that follows covers one T cell receptor (beta chain) sequence. Its target is not known. Terminally differentiated effector memory CD45RA+ cells were excluded from the naive CD8 cells, which were CD45RO-negative and positively selected for CCR7. This table comes from immunoSEQ multiplex PCR, and its TCRdb copy is limited to in-frame clones, with some not included. The table includes about 2,100,000 clones, 93% detected once. Germline-derived CDR1 and CDR2 are SGHDN and FVKESK. This CDR3 comprises 14 residues. V gave up 0 bases and J gave up 4 bases, with 9 bases separating them. These data are taken from a study of shared clonotypes between healthy human individuals. Study-level information: The plates for each donor numbered three CD4 naive, three CD4 memory, two CD8 naive and one CD8 memory. Broader study findings: Tissue TCR repertoires likely differ from these blood-only repertoires. Among non-shared clonotypes, generation probabilities were lower than among those shared by all four donors.

This clonotype was sampled from a man between 18 and 35 years old in good health. Some clones in this sample may be carry-over from other donors' samples. Source material: naive CD8+ T cells from PBMCs. The chain uses TRBV14 and TRBJ1-1; D is undetermined. In DNA form, the CDR3 reads TGTGCCAGCAGCCAAGATCTGGGATCCACTGAAGCTTTCTTT. This sequence encodes CASSQDLGSTEAFF.